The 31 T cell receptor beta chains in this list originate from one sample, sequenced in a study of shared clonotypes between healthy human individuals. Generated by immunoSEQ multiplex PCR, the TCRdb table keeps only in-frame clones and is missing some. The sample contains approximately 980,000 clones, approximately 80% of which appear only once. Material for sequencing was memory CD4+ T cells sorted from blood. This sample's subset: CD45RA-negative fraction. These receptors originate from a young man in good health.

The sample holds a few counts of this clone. The CDR3 here is CAWVRQVNTGELFF. The CDR3 DNA sequence: TGTGCCTGGGTCAGACAGGTCAACACCGGGGAGCTGTTTTTT. This chain joins TRBV30 and TRBJ2-2; maybe TRBD1 (6 bases). V was cut by 5 bases and J by 2 bases, with 12 bases left in between. Per the germline V gene, CDR1 is GTSNPN and CDR2 is SVGIG (reference sequence). This CDR3 contains 14 residues.

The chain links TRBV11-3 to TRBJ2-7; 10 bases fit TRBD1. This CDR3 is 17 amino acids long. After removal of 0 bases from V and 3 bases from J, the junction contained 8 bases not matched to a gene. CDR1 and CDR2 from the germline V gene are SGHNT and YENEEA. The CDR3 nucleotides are TGTGCCAGCAGCTTAGAAGGACAGGGGGGGGCCGTCTACGAGCAGTACTTC. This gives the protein CASSLEGQGGAVYEQYF.

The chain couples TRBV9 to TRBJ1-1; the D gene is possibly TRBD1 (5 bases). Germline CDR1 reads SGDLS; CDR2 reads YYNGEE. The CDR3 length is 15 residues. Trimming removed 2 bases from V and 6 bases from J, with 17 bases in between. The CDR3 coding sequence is TGTGCCAGCAGCGTTAAGGTGGGGCCTGGCGCTGAAGCTTTCTTT. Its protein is CASSVKVGPGAEAFF.

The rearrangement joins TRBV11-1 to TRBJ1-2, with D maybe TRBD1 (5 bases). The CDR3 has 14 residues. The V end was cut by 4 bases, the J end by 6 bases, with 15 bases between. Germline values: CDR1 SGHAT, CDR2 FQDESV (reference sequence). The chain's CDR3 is CASSSPQGRNGYTF. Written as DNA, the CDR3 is TGTGCCAGCAGCTCACCCCAGGGAAGAAATGGCTACACCTTC.

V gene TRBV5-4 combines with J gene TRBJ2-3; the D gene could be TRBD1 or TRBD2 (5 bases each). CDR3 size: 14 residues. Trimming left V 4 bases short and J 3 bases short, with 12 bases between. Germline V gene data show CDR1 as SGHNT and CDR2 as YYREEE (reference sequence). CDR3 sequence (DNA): TGTGCCAGCAGCCCCGGGACGGTGACAGATACGCAGTATTTT. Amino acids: CASSPGTVTDTQYF. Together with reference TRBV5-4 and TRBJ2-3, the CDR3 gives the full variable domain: ETGVTQSPTHLIKTRGQQVTLRCSSQSGHNTVSWYQQALGQGPQFIFQYYREEENGRGNFPPRFSGLQFPNYSSELNVNALELDDSALYLCASSPGTVTDTQYFGPGTRLTVL.

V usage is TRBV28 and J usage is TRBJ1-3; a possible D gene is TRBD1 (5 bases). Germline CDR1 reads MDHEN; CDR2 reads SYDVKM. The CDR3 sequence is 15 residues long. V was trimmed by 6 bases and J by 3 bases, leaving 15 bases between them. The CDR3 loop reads CASRRSGTSGNTIYF. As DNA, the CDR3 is TGTGCCAGCAGACGATCAGGGACGAGTGGAAACACCATATATTTT.

As DNA, the CDR3 is TGTGCCATCAGTGAAGGAGGGGGCGGTCGAGGAGATACGCAGTATTTT. Protein sequence: CAISEGGGGRGDTQYF. The chain recombines TRBV10-3 with TRBJ2-3; possibly TRBD1 for D (7 bases). In germline, CDR1 is ENHRY, CDR2 SYGVKD. Trimming stripped 3 bases from V and 5 bases from J, with 18 bases between. CDR3 length: 16 residues.

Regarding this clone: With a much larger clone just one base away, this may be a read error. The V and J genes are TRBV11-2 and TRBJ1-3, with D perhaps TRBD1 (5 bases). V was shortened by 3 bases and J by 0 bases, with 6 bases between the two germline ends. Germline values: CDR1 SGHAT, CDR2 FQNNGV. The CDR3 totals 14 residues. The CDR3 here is CASSFDSSGNTIYF. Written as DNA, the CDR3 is TGTGCCAGCAGCTTTGACAGCTCTGGAAACACCATATATTTT.

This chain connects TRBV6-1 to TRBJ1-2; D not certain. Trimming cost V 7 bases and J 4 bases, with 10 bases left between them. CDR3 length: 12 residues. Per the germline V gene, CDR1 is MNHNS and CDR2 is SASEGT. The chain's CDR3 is CASTQAFYGYTF. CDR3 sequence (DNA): TGTGCCAGCACCCAGGCTTTCTATGGCTACACCTTC.

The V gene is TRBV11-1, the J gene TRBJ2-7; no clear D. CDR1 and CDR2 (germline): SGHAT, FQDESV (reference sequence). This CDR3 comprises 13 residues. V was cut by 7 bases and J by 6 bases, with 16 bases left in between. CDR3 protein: CASNADAYAEQYF. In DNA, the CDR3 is TGTGCCAGCAACGCCGATGCTTACGCCGAGCAGTACTTC.

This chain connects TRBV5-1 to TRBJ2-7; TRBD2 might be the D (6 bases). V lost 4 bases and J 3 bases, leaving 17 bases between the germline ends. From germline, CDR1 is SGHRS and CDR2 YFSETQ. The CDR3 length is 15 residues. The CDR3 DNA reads TGCGCCAGCAGCCCTGGGACTGCCCTCTTCTACGAGCAGTACTTC. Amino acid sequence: CASSPGTALFYEQYF.

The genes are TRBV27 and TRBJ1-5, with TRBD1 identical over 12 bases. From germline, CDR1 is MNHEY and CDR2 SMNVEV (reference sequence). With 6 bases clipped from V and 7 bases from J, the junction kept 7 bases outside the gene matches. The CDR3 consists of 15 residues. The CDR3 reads CASRPGTGGHQPQHF. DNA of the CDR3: TGTGCCAGCAGACCCGGGACAGGGGGCCACCAGCCCCAGCATTTT.

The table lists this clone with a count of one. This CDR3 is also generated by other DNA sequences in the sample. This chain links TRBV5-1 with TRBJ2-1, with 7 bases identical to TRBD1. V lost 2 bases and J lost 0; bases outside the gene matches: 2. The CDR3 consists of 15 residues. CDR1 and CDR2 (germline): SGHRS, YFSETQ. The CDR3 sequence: CASSLQGSSYNEQFF. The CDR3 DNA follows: TGCGCCAGCAGCTTACAGGGGAGCTCCTACAATGAGCAGTTCTTC.

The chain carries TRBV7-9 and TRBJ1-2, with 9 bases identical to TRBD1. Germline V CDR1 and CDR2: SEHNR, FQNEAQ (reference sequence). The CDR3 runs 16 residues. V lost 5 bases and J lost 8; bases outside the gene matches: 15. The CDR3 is CASSPSRDRALGGYTF. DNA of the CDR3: TGTGCCAGCAGCCCTAGCCGGGACAGGGCGCTCGGGGGCTACACCTTC.

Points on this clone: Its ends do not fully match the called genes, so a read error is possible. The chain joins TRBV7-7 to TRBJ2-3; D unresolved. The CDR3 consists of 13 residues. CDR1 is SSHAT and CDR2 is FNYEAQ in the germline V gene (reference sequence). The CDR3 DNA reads TGTGCTAGCAGCTTAGACTCAATAGATACGCAGTATTTT. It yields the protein CASSLDSIDTQYF.

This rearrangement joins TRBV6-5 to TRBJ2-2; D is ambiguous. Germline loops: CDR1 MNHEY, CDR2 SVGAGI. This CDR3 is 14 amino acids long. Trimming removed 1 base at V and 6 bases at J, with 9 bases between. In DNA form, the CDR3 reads TGTGCCAGCAGTTACTGGGCAGGAGCCGGGGAGCTGTTTTTT. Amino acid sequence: CASSYWAGAGELFF.

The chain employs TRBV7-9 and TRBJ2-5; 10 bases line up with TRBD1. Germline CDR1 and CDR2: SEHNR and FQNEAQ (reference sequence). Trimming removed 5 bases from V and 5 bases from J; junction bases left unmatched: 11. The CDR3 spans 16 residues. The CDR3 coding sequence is TGTGCCAGCAGCCCAGTGAGACAGGGGGCTTGGGAGACCCAGTACTTC. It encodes CASSPVRQGAWETQYF.

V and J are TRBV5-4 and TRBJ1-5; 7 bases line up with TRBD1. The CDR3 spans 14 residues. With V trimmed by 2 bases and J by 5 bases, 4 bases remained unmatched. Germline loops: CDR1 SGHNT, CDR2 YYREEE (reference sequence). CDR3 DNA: TGTGCCAGCAGCTTCAAGGGGGCCGATCAGCCCCAGCATTTT. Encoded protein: CASSFKGADQPQHF. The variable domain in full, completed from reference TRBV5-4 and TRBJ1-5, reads ETGVTQSPTHLIKTRGQQVTLRCSSQSGHNTVSWYQQALGQGPQFIFQYYREEENGRGNFPPRFSGLQFPNYSSELNVNALELDDSALYLCASSFKGADQPQHFGDGTRLSIL.

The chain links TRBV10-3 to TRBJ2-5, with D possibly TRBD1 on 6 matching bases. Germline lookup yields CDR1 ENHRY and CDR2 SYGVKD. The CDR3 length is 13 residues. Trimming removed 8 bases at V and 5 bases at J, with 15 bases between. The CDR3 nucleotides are TGTGCCATCGGGGCAGGGGAGTTTGAGACCCAGTACTTC. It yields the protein CAIGAGEFETQYF.

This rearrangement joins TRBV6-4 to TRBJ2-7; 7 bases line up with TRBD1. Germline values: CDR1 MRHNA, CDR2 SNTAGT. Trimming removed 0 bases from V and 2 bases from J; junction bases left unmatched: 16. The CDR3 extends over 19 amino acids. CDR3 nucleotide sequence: TGTGCCAGCAGTGACTCGAAACAGGGGATACCCCCGGTTCCCTACGAGCAGTACTTC. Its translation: CASSDSKQGIPPVPYEQYF.

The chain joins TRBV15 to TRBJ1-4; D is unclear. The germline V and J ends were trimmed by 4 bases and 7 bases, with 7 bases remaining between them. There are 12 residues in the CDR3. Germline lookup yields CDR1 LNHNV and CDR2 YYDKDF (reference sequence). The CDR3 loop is CATSNKAEKLFF. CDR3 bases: TGTGCCACCAGCAATAAGGCTGAAAAACTGTTTTTT.

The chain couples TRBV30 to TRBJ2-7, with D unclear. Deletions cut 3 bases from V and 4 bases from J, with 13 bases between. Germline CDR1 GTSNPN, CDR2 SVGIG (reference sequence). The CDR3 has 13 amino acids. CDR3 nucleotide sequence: TGTGCCTGGAGGAGGCTTGGTTCGTACGAGCAGTACTTC. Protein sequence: CAWRRLGSYEQYF.

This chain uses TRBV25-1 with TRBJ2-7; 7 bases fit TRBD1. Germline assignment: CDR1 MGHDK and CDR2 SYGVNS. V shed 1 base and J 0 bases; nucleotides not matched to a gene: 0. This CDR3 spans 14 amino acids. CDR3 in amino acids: CASSEWDSSYEQYF. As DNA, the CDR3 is TGTGCCAGCAGTGAATGGGACAGCTCCTACGAGCAGTACTTC.

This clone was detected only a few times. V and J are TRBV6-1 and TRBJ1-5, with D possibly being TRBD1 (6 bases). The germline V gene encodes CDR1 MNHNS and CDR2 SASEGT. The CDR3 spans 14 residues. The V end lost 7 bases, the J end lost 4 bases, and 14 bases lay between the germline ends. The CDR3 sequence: CASTEWTVNQPQHF. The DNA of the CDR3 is TGTGCCAGCACTGAGTGGACAGTAAATCAGCCCCAGCATTTT.

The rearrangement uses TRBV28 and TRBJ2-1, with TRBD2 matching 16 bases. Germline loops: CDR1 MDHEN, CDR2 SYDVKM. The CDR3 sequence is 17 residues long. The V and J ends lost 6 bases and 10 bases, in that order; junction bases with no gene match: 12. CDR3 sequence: CASSRTGLAGGQREQFF. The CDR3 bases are TGTGCCAGCAGCCGCACGGGACTAGCGGGGGGGCAGCGCGAGCAGTTCTTC.

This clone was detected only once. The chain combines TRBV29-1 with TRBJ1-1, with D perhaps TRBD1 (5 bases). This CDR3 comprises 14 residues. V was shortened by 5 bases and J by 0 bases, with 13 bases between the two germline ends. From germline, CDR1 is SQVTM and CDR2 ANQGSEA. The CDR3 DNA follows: TGCAGCGTTAAGGGTGCAGGGCTGAACACTGAAGCTTTCTTT. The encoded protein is CSVKGAGLNTEAFF.

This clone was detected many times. CDR3 coding DNA: TGTGCCAGCAGATCAGACAGGGGGCAAGGATCACCCCTCCACTTT. Translated: CASRSDRGQGSPLHF. V is TRBV28 and J is TRBJ1-6; the match to TRBD1 covers 10 bases. Trimming took 6 bases from V and 10 from J; bases not matched to a gene: 9. The CDR3 is 15 residues long. Germline-derived CDR1 and CDR2 are MDHEN and SYDVKM.

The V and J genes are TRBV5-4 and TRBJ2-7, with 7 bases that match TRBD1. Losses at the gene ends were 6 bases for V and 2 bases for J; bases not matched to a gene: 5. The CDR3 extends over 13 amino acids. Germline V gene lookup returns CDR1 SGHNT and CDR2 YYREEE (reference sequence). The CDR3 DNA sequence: TGTGCCAGCACCCGACAGGGTACCTACGAGCAGTACTTC. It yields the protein CASTRQGTYEQYF.

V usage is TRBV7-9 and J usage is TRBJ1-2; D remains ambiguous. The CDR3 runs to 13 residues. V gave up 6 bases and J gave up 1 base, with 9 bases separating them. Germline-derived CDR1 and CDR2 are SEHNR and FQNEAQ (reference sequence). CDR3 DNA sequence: TGTGCCAGCAGGCACGGGAGTAACTATGGCTACACCTTC. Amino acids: CASRHGSNYGYTF.

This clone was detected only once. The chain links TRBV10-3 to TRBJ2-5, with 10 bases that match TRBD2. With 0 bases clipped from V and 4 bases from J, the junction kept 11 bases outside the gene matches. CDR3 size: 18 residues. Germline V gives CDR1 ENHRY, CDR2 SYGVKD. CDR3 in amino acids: CAISESRGSGRASETQYF. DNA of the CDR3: TGTGCCATCAGTGAGTCCCGAGGGAGCGGGAGGGCCTCAGAGACCCAGTACTTC.

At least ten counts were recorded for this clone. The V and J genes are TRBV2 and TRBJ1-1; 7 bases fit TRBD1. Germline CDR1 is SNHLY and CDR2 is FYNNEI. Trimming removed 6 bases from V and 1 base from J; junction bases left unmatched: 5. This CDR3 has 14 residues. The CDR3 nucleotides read TGTGCCAGCAGGACCGGGACAGCGAACACTGAAGCTTTCTTT. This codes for CASRTGTANTEAFF.